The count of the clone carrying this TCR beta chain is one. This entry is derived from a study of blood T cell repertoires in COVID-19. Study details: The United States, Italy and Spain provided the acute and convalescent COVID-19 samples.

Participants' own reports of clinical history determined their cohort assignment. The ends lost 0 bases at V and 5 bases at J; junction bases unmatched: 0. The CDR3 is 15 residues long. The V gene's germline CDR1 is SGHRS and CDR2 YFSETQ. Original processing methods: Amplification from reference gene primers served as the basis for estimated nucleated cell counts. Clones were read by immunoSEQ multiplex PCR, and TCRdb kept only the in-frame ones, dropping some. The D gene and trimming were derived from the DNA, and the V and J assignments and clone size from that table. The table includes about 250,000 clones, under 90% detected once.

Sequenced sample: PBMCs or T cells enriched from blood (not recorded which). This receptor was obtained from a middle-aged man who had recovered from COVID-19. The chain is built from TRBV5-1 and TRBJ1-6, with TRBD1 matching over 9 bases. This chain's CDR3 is CASSLGTGDNSPLHF. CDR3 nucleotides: TGCGCCAGCAGCTTGGGGACAGGGGATAATTCACCCCTCCACTTT.